This is a list of T cell receptor beta chains from one sample in a study of shared clonotypes between healthy human individuals. Using immunoSEQ multiplex PCR, the repertoire was profiled, and TCRdb retains in-frame clones only, with some absent. The data hold 2 million to 3 million clones, with approximately 90% observed a single time. The material sequenced was naive CD4+ T cells sorted from blood. Every receptor here comes from a young man in good health. The CDR3 runs from the conserved cysteine through the conserved F or W. Each record gives: CDR3 DNA, CDR3 protein, V gene, clone size, J gene, D gene. D genes are given only for firm matches. Expanded clones are given a class, and other clones once, few, many or no size at all.

TGTGCCAGCAGCTTAGAATCAGATACGCAGTATTTT,CASSLESDTQYF,TRBV11-2,NA,TRBJ2-3,NA
TGTGCCATCAGTGAGTCCTATTATAGCAATCAGCCCCAGCATTTT,CAISESYYSNQPQHF,TRBV10-3,NA,TRBJ1-5,NA
TGTGCCAGCAGCTTAGGGGGGGGCACAGAAGATACGCAGTATTTT,CASSLGGGTEDTQYF,TRBV11-2,NA,TRBJ2-3,NA
TGTGCCAGCTCACCAGCGGGAGAACTATTGAGTGGCTACACCTTC,CASSPAGELLSGYTF,TRBV18,NA,TRBJ1-2,NA
TGTGCCAGTAGTCGGTTTGGAAACGGAAACTATGGCTACACCTTC,CASSRFGNGNYGYTF,TRBV19,NA,TRBJ1-2,NA
TGTGCCAGTAGTATATCGGGGAAGAACACTGAAGCTTTCTTT,CASSISGKNTEAFF,TRBV19,NA,TRBJ1-1,NA
TGTGCCAGCAGTTACTCGACAGACCTTTGGAACACTGAAGCTTTCTTT,CASSYSTDLWNTEAFF,TRBV6-5,NA,TRBJ1-1,NA
TGTGCCTGGAGTAGGGGGCCTAAGAACACTGAAGCTTTCTTT,CAWSRGPKNTEAFF,TRBV30,NA,TRBJ1-1,TRBD1
TGCGCCAGCAGCTTGCTGAGGGCTAGCGGGACCTACAATGAGCAGTTCTTC,CASSLLRASGTYNEQFF,TRBV5-1,NA,TRBJ2-1,TRBD2
TGTGCCAGCAGTGAAGGTCGGACAGGGAACACTGAAGCTTTCTTT,CASSEGRTGNTEAFF,TRBV6-1,NA,TRBJ1-1,TRBD1
TGTGCCAGCAGCCGGGACAGGGGTTACGAGCAGTACTTC,CASSRDRGYEQYF,TRBV11-2,NA,TRBJ2-7,TRBD1
TGCGCCAGCAGCTTGGTAGTGACGGGAGGAGGGGAGACCCAGTACTTC,CASSLVVTGGGETQYF,TRBV5-1,once,TRBJ2-5,TRBD2
TGTGCCATCGGGACATCCTATCCAACTAATGAAAAACTGTTTTTT,CAIGTSYPTNEKLFF,TRBV28,NA,TRBJ1-4,NA
TGTGCCAGCAGCTTATACTCGAACACTGAAGCTTTCTTT,CASSLYSNTEAFF,TRBV7-3,NA,TRBJ1-1,NA
TGCGCCAGCAGCCAACGGGACAGGCCGACTGAAGCTTTCTTT,CASSQRDRPTEAFF,TRBV4-1,NA,TRBJ1-1,TRBD1
TGTGCCAGCAGTCCTCGGACAGGGTGGTACGAGCAGTACTTC,CASSPRTGWYEQYF,TRBV7-2,NA,TRBJ2-7,TRBD1
TGCGCCAGCACCTTACAGGGACAGTCTGGCGGGGAGCTGTTTTTT,CASTLQGQSGGELFF,TRBV5-1,NA,TRBJ2-2,TRBD1
TGTGCCAGCAGCCCCCCGCCCACGAAAGGAAACATTCAGTACTTC,CASSPPPTKGNIQYF,TRBV14,once,TRBJ2-4,NA
TGTGCCAGCAGTGATCTACACCGCCATTCGAGTGGCTACACCTTC,CASSDLHRHSSGYTF,TRBV6-1,NA,TRBJ1-2,NA
TGCGCCAGCAGCTTGGGGGATACAGATACGCAGTATTTT,CASSLGDTDTQYF,TRBV5-1,NA,TRBJ2-3,NA
TGTGCCTGGAGTGCAGGGGCCCTCTATGAGCAGTTCTTC,CAWSAGALYEQFF,TRBV30,NA,TRBJ2-1,NA
TGTGCCAGCAGCGTGGCCCCGGACAGTTCCTACGAGCAGTACTTC,CASSVAPDSSYEQYF,TRBV9,NA,TRBJ2-7,NA
TGTGCCAGCAGCGGGACCCTCCCAACTTTCTTT,CASSGTLPTFF,TRBV9,few,TRBJ1-1,NA
TGTGCCAGCAGTCCGGGACTAGCGGGAGTAACCGAGCAGTACTTC,CASSPGLAGVTEQYF,TRBV6-5,NA,TRBJ2-7,TRBD2
TGTGCCAGTAGTATTGAGACACCCGATACGCAGTATTTT,CASSIETPDTQYF,TRBV19,NA,TRBJ2-3,NA
TGCAGCGTTGGATCCCGTAAAGGCGATACGCAGTATTTT,CSVGSRKGDTQYF,TRBV29-1,NA,TRBJ2-3,NA
TGCGCCAGCAGCTTGGGGTTCAGCTCCTACGAGCAGTACTTC,CASSLGFSSYEQYF,TRBV5-1,NA,TRBJ2-7,NA
TGTGCCAGCAGCCATGGGGACAGGAGTAACTATGGCTACACCTTC,CASSHGDRSNYGYTF,TRBV28,once,TRBJ1-2,TRBD1
TGTGCCAGCAGCTTGGTTGCGAGGGTCTCTGGGGCCAACGTCCTGACTTTC,CASSLVARVSGANVLTF,TRBV5-5,NA,TRBJ2-6,NA
TGCGCCAGCAGCTCGTCCGGGACGGCGGGAGATACGCAGTATTTT,CASSSSGTAGDTQYF,TRBV5-1,NA,TRBJ2-3,NA
TGTGCCACCGAGGAGAATTCCTACGAGCAGTACTTC,CATEENSYEQYF,TRBV6-1,NA,TRBJ2-7,NA
TGTGCCAGCAGTACAGCTACTCCCCCGGAGCAGTTCTTC,CASSTATPPEQFF,TRBV7-2,NA,TRBJ2-1,NA
TGTGCCAGCAGTGAGGGACTAGCTCACATACAGTTCTTC,CASSEGLAHIQFF,TRBV2,NA,TRBJ2-1,TRBD2
TGTGCCAGCTCACCACTGGAGCGGGGGGGCCCATATTTT,CASSPLERGGPYF,TRBV18,once,TRBJ2-3,TRBD2
TGCGCCAGCAGCTCTGCCGGGACAGGGATCGAGCAGTACTTC,CASSSAGTGIEQYF,TRBV5-1,NA,TRBJ2-7,TRBD1
TGCGCCAGCAGCCAGGCCCTAGTTGGAGAGACCCAGTACTTC,CASSQALVGETQYF,TRBV4-1,once,TRBJ2-5,NA
TGTGCCACCAGCAGAGCGGCGGGGGGATGGACCGGTGAGACCCAGTACTTC,CATSRAAGGWTGETQYF,TRBV15,NA,TRBJ2-5,TRBD2
TGTGCCAGCAGCTTGACAGGGGGCGGAGAGCCCCAGCATTTT,CASSLTGGGEPQHF,TRBV5-6,NA,TRBJ1-5,TRBD1
TGTGCCAGCAACCAGGGGCAGAAAGAGACCCAGTACTTC,CASNQGQKETQYF,TRBV5-4,once,TRBJ2-5,NA
TGTGCCAGCAGCGAGACAGGGGTAGAGACCCAGTACTTC,CASSETGVETQYF,TRBV9,NA,TRBJ2-5,TRBD1
TGTGCCAGCAGGGGTGATGAGCAGTTCTTC,CASRGDEQFF,TRBV28,once,TRBJ2-1,NA
TGCGCCAGCAGCTGGACTAGCGGGGGCAGGGGTATGGGAACAGATACGCAGTATTTT,CASSWTSGGRGMGTDTQYF,TRBV5-1,NA,TRBJ2-3,TRBD2